This is a list of T cell receptor beta chains from one sample in a study of shared clonotypes between healthy human individuals. Clones were read by immunoSEQ multiplex PCR, and TCRdb kept only the in-frame ones, dropping some. The repertoire includes about 2,100,000 clones, under 95% of them detected once, and 1.7% sits in the top ten. The sample taken for sequencing was naive CD8+ T cells from PBMCs. The origin of the receptors is a man between 18 and 29 years old in good health. Some clones in this sample may be carry-over from other donors' samples. Each CDR3 is given with its conserved first and last residue. Fields, in order: clone size, J gene, D gene, V gene, CDR3 protein, CDR3 DNA. D genes are given only for firm matches. Only part of the rows carry a size: once, few, many, or a class if the clone is expanded.

>.|TRBJ1-1|.|TRBV27
CASRETGRGVAEAFF
TGTGCCAGCAGGGAGACAGGTCGGGGGGTAGCTGAAGCTTTCTTT
>.|TRBJ2-7|.|TRBV9
CASSAGPTAYEQYF
TGTGCCAGCAGCGCGGGACCAACAGCCTACGAGCAGTACTTC
>.|TRBJ2-2|TRBD2|TRBV28
CASYPWTSGNTGELFF
TGTGCCAGCTACCCTTGGACTAGCGGTAACACCGGGGAGCTGTTTTTT
>.|TRBJ2-1|TRBD2|TRBV11-2
CASRDGGVNEQFF
TGTGCCAGCAGAGATGGGGGGGTCAATGAGCAGTTCTTC
>.|TRBJ2-7|TRBD2|TRBV28
CASSFGPRGGSGYEQYF
TGTGCCAGCAGTTTTGGCCCTAGGGGCGGGAGTGGATACGAGCAGTACTTC
>.|TRBJ2-3|TRBD2|TRBV9
CASSVGLAGRTDTQYF
TGTGCCAGCAGCGTGGGACTAGCGGGAAGGACAGATACGCAGTATTTT
>.|TRBJ1-2|.|TRBV28
CAARARILLYGYTF
TGTGCCGCTCGGGCTCGCATTCTACTCTATGGCTACACCTTC
>once|TRBJ2-7|TRBD2|TRBV28
CASGLARTYEQYF
TGTGCCAGTGGACTAGCGCGAACCTACGAGCAGTACTTC
>.|TRBJ2-1|.|TRBV29-1
CSVQGLVYNEQFF
TGCAGCGTCCAGGGACTGGTCTACAATGAGCAGTTCTTC
>.|TRBJ2-7|.|TRBV12-5
CASGPTPTEQYF
TGTGCTAGTGGCCCTACACCGACCGAGCAGTACTTC
>.|TRBJ2-2|.|TRBV7-2
CASSLTALAEYTGELFF
TGTGCCAGCAGCTTAACGGCGTTAGCGGAATACACCGGGGAGCTGTTTTTT
>.|TRBJ2-7|TRBD2|TRBV10-3
CAISERSGSSGEQYF
TGTGCCATCAGTGAGCGTAGCGGGAGCTCGGGCGAGCAGTACTTC